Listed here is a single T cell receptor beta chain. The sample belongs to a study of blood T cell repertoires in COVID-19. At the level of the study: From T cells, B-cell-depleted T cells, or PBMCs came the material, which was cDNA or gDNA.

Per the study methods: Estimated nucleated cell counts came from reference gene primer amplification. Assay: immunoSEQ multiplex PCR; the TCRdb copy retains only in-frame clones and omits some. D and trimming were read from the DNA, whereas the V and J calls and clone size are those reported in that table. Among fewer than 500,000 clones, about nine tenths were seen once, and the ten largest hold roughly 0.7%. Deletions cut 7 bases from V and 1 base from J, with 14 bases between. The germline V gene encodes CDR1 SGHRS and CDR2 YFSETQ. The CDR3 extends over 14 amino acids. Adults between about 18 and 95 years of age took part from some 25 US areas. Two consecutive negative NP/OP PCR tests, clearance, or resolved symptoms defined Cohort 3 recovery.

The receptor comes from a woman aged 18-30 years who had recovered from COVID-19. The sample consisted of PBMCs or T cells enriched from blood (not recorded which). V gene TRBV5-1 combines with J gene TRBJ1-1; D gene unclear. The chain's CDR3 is CASSEGDRNTEAFF. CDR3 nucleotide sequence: TGCGCCAGCTCAGAGGGAGACCGGAACACTGAAGCTTTCTTT.